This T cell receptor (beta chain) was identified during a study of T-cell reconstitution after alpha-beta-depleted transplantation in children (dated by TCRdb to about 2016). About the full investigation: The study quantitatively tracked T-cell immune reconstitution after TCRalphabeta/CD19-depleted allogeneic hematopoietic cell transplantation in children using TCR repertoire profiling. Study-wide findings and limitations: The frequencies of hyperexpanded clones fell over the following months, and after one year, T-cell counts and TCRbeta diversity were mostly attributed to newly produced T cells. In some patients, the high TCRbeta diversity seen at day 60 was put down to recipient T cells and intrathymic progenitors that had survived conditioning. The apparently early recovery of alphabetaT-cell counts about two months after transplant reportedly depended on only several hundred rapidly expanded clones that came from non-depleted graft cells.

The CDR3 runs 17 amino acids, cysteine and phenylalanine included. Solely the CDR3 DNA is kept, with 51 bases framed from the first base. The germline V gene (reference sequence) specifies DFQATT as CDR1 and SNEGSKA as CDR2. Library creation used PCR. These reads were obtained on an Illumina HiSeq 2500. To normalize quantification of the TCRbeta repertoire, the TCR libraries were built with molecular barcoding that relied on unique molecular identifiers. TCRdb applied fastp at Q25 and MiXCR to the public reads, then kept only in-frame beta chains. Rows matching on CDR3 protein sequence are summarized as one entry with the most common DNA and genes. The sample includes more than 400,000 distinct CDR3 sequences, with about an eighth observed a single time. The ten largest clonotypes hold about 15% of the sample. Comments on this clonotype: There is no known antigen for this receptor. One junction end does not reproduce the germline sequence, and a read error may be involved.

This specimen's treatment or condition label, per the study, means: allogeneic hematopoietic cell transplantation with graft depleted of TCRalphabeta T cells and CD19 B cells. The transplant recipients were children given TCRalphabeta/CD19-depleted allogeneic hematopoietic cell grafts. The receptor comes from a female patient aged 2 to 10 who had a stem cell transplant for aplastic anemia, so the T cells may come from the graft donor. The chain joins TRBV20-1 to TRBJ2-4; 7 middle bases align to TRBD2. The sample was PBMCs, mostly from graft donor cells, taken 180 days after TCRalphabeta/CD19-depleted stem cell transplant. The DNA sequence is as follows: TGCTGTGCTAGACCAGTGCTAGCGGATAAAGCCAAAAACATTCAGTACTTC. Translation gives CCARPVLADKAKNIQYF.